This passage covers 23 T cell receptor beta chains from one sample sequenced in a study of cytomegalovirus exposure and HLA in healthy donors. TCRdb keeps only in-frame clones here, not all; method: immunoSEQ multiplex PCR. The sample has a few hundred thousand clones; nearly 90% are singletons. The sample taken for sequencing was PBMCs. Receptors were obtained from a man aged 30-40 years in good health and CMV-seronegative.

The CDR3: CASTWTWGTVNTGELFF. The CDR3 region has the DNA TGTGCCAGCACTTGGACGTGGGGGACTGTGAACACCGGGGAGCTGTTTTTT. The chain recombines TRBV27 with TRBJ2-2, with D perhaps matching TRBD2 (6 bases). V was clipped by 7 bases and J by 1 base, with 19 bases between them. This CDR3 has 17 amino acids. The V gene's germline CDR1 is MNHEY and CDR2 SMNVEV (reference sequence).

The V gene is TRBV30, the J gene TRBJ1-4, with D possibly TRBD1 on 5 matching bases. The ends were cut back, 4 bases at V and 3 bases at J, with 15 bases in the middle. The germline V gene has CDR1 GTSNPN and CDR2 SVGIG (reference sequence). The CDR3 length is 15 residues. CDR3 amino acids: CAWIHSGRANEKLFF. The CDR3 DNA sequence: TGTGCCTGGATCCACTCAGGCAGGGCTAATGAAAAACTGTTTTTT.

This clone was picked up one time. V gene TRBV5-4 combines with J gene TRBJ1-2, with 8 bases identical to TRBD1. The CDR3 is made up of 15 amino acids. J lost 0 bases, V lost 2 bases, and 3 bases had no gene match. Germline lookup yields CDR1 SGHNT and CDR2 YYREEE (reference sequence). The CDR3 is CASSFGQGANYGYTF. The CDR3, as DNA: TGTGCCAGCAGCTTTGGACAGGGAGCTAACTATGGCTACACCTTC.

The CDR3 DNA is TGTGCCAGCAGCTATTATCTCTCTGGAAACACCATATATTTT. This sequence encodes CASSYYLSGNTIYF. The chain employs TRBV11-2 and TRBJ1-3, with D uncertain. CDR3 length: 14 amino acids. Trimming took off 4 bases at V and 0 bases at J, with 7 bases between the two ends. Germline-derived CDR1 and CDR2 are SGHAT and FQNNGV. Based on the CDR3 plus reference TRBV11-2 and TRBJ1-3, the full variable domain is EAGVAQSPRYKIIEKRQSVAFWCNPISGHATLYWYQQILGQGPKLLIQFQNNGVVDDSQLPKDRFSAERLKGVDSTLKIQPAKLEDSAVYLCASSYYLSGNTIYFGEGSWLTVV.

The chain uses TRBV5-6 and TRBJ1-2; a possible D gene is TRBD1 (6 bases). The CDR3 has 15 residues. The V and J ends lost 0 bases and 4 bases respectively, with 13 bases between them. Germline V gene data show CDR1 as SGHDT and CDR2 as YYEEEE. CDR3 residues: CASSLAGVGGYGYTF. The DNA of the CDR3 is TGTGCCAGCAGCTTGGCCGGGGTAGGGGGCTATGGCTACACCTTC.

The V and J genes are TRBV4-1 and TRBJ2-7; D possibly corresponds to TRBD1 (6 bases). CDR1 and CDR2 (germline): MGHRA, YSYEKL. CDR3 size: 15 residues. The V end was cut by 3 bases, the J end by 6 bases, with 18 bases between. The CDR3 DNA sequence: TGCGCCAGCAGCCAGGCCCCACAGGGTGGCATCGAGCAGTACTTC. It encodes CASSQAPQGGIEQYF.

This chain connects TRBV19 to TRBJ1-1; 7 positions agree with TRBD1. From germline, CDR1 is LNHDA and CDR2 SQIVND (reference sequence). V shed 4 bases and J 7 bases; nucleotides not matched to a gene: 12. The CDR3 has 15 amino acids. The chain's CDR3 is CASSKGEQGKIEAFF. CDR3 in DNA: TGTGCCAGTAGTAAGGGGGAACAGGGGAAAATTGAAGCTTTCTTT. The full variable domain, rest sourced from reference TRBV19 and TRBJ1-1, is DGGITQSPKYLFRKEGQNVTLSCEQNLNHDAMYWYRQDPGQGLRLIYYSQIVNDFQKGDIAEGYSVSREKKESFPLTVTSAQKNPTAFYLCASSKGEQGKIEAFFGQGTRLTVV.

This chain joins TRBV11-2 and TRBJ2-7, with 13 positions matching TRBD2. Germline V CDR1 and CDR2: SGHAT, FQNNGV. J was trimmed by 4 bases and V by 5 bases; bases with no gene match: 5. The length of the CDR3 is 15 residues. Here the CDR3 DNA reads TGTGCCAGCAGCCGGACTAGCGGGGGCCTTTACGAGCAGTACTTC. Its translation: CASSRTSGGLYEQYF.

DNA for the CDR3: TGTGCCAGCAGCCCCGGACAGGGGTCTACCGGGGAGCTGTTTTTT. Residues: CASSPGQGSTGELFF. The chain employs TRBV9 and TRBJ2-2; 9 positions match TRBD1. Trimming removed 4 bases from V and 5 bases from J; junction bases left unmatched: 6. Per germline, CDR1 SGDLS and CDR2 YYNGEE. This CDR3 region has 15 residues.

In its sample, this clone was seen a few times. The V call is TRBV19, the J call TRBJ1-1, with D possibly being TRBD1 (6 bases). Germline V CDR1 and CDR2: LNHDA, SQIVND (reference sequence). The CDR3 is made up of 16 amino acids. The germline V and J ends were trimmed by 8 bases and 4 bases, with 23 bases remaining between them. The CDR3 reads CASARARGGWGTEAFF. CDR3 sequence (DNA): TGTGCCAGTGCGAGGGCCAGGGGTGGATGGGGCACTGAAGCTTTCTTT.

The V and J genes are TRBV2 and TRBJ2-2; D unclear. The CDR3 loop spans 14 amino acids. Germline V lookup: CDR1 SNHLY, CDR2 FYNNEI. V was shortened by 7 bases and J by 1 base, with 10 bases between the two germline ends. The CDR3 is CASKLRLNTGELFF. The CDR3 DNA is TGTGCCAGCAAACTGCGGTTGAACACCGGGGAGCTGTTTTTT.

This clone was detected once. This chain uses TRBV19 with TRBJ1-4, with 7 bases aligning to TRBD1. CDR1 is LNHDA, CDR2 SQIVND, per germline (reference sequence). The CDR3 spans 15 residues. V was clipped by 7 bases and J by 7 bases; unmatched bases: 12. In nucleotides, the CDR3 is TGTGCCAGTATTGAGACGGTCAGGGGGAGTGAAAAACTGTTTTTT. It translates to CASIETVRGSEKLFF. The whole variable domain, remainder taken from reference TRBV19 and TRBJ1-4, is DGGITQSPKYLFRKEGQNVTLSCEQNLNHDAMYWYRQDPGQGLRLIYYSQIVNDFQKGDIAEGYSVSREKKESFPLTVTSAQKNPTAFYLCASIETVRGSEKLFFGSGTQLSVL.

Comment on this clone: This sample also contains other DNA sequences that code for the same CDR3. This sequence joins TRBV5-6 and TRBJ2-3, with a weak D call TRBD2 (5 bases). The germline V gene encodes CDR1 SGHDT and CDR2 YYEEEE. The CDR3 is 14 amino acids. The V end lost 0 bases, the J end lost 0 bases, and 5 bases lay between the germline ends. Here the CDR3 DNA reads TGTGCCAGCAGCTTGGGGACTAGCACAGATACGCAGTATTTT. Residues: CASSLGTSTDTQYF.

This clone was seen only a few times. The V call is TRBV4-1, the J call TRBJ1-5; D is ambiguous. Looked up from germline, CDR1 is MGHRA and CDR2 is YSYEKL. The CDR3 covers 14 residues. V gave up 0 bases and J gave up 3 bases, with 6 bases separating them. CDR3 DNA: TGCGCCAGCAGCCAAGATCACTCCAATCAGCCCCAGCATTTT. Protein: CASSQDHSNQPQHF.

In this sample, this clone turned up once. The genes are TRBV5-4 and TRBJ2-5; D is perhaps TRBD2 (5 bases). Trimming stripped 4 bases from V and 4 bases from J, with 17 bases between. Looked up from germline, CDR1 is SGHNT and CDR2 is YYREEE (reference sequence). The CDR3 length is 15 residues. The CDR3, as DNA: TGTGCCAGCAGCCCACGGACTGAATCCTTAGAGACCCAGTACTTC. This codes for CASSPRTESLETQYF. The variable domain in full, with the rest retrieved from reference TRBV5-4 and TRBJ2-5, is ETGVTQSPTHLIKTRGQQVTLRCSSQSGHNTVSWYQQALGQGPQFIFQYYREEENGRGNFPPRFSGLQFPNYSSELNVNALELDDSALYLCASSPRTESLETQYFGPGTRLLVL.

V usage is TRBV5-4 and J usage is TRBJ1-4; 8 bases agree with TRBD1. The CDR3 sequence is 15 residues long. The germline V gene has CDR1 SGHNT and CDR2 YYREEE (reference sequence). Trimming removed 4 bases from V and 7 bases from J; junction bases left unmatched: 9. The DNA for the CDR3 is TGTGCCAGCAGCCTACGAGGACAGGGCCTTGAAAAACTGTTTTTT. Residues: CASSLRGQGLEKLFF.

This clone was seen a few times. The gene calls are TRBV19 and TRBJ1-5; 9 nucleotides align to TRBD1. The CDR3 length is 16 residues. Trimming removed 3 bases from V and 6 bases from J; junction bases left unmatched: 9. CDR1 is LNHDA, CDR2 SQIVND, per germline (reference sequence). As DNA, the CDR3 is TGTGCCAGTAGTATTAGTTGGGACAGGGCAGTTCAGCCCCAGCATTTT. Amino acid sequence: CASSISWDRAVQPQHF.

The chain's CDR3 is CASSYADGSSYEQYF. CDR3 bases: TGTGCCAGCAGTTACGCGGACGGGAGTTCCTACGAGCAGTACTTC. The chain combines TRBV6-5 with TRBJ2-7; tentative D call: TRBD2 (6 bases). Per germline, CDR1 MNHEY and CDR2 SVGAGI. This CDR3 comprises 15 residues. V lost 2 bases and J lost 1, with 12 bases in between.

The chain links TRBV7-2 to TRBJ2-3; 11 bases agree with TRBD2. This CDR3 spans 19 amino acids. The ends lost 4 bases at V and 3 bases at J; junction bases unmatched: 15. The germline V gene encodes CDR1 SGHTA and CDR2 FQGNSA. In DNA, the CDR3 is TGTGCCAGCAGCTCGGCCCTAGCGGGGGGTGTTGTCCGAACAGATACGCAGTATTTT. It is translated as CASSSALAGGVVRTDTQYF.

The chain links TRBV11-3 to TRBJ1-2; D remains ambiguous. V was clipped by 1 base and J by 8 bases, with 14 bases between them. Germline loops: CDR1 SGHNT, CDR2 YENEEA. The CDR3 consists of 14 residues. The CDR3 loop reads CASSLGDKVMGYTF. The CDR3 DNA follows: TGTGCCAGCAGCTTAGGCGATAAAGTTATGGGCTACACCTTC.

This chain connects TRBV5-5 to TRBJ1-5; the match to TRBD1 covers 10 bases. The ends lost 3 bases at V and 2 bases at J; junction bases unmatched: 2. Germline values: CDR1 SGHKS, CDR2 YYEKEE (reference sequence). This CDR3 has 15 residues. The CDR3 DNA is TGTGCCAGCAGCTGGGACAGGGGTGGCAATCAGCCCCAGCATTTT. Protein product: CASSWDRGGNQPQHF.

J is TRBJ1-5 and V is TRBV11-2, with D uncertain. The CDR3 is 13 amino acids. CDR1 is SGHAT, CDR2 FQNNGV, per germline. V lost 1 base, J lost 6 bases, and 7 bases lay in between. Here the CDR3 reads CASSLGRGQPQHF. The CDR3 region has the DNA TGTGCCAGCAGCTTAGGCAGAGGTCAGCCCCAGCATTTT. Full variable domain (rest looked up from reference TRBV11-2 and TRBJ1-5): EAGVAQSPRYKIIEKRQSVAFWCNPISGHATLYWYQQILGQGPKLLIQFQNNGVVDDSQLPKDRFSAERLKGVDSTLKIQPAKLEDSAVYLCASSLGRGQPQHFGDGTRLSIL.

The V call is TRBV4-3, the J call TRBJ1-1, with TRBD1 matching over 8 bases. After removal of 4 bases from V and 5 bases from J, the junction contained 6 bases not matched to a gene. The CDR3 extends over 14 amino acids. Germline CDR1 is LGHNA and CDR2 is YSLEER. The CDR3 loop reads CASSPDRERTEAFF. The CDR3 DNA follows: TGCGCCAGCAGCCCGGACAGGGAGAGGACTGAAGCTTTCTTT.